This T cell receptor (beta chain) is drawn from a study of tumor and adjacent non-tumor tissue in lung cancer. Background on the study: There were around 11 adenocarcinoma, a couple of squamous cell carcinoma and 1 small cell lung cancer cases.

A modified ARM-PCR protocol with three rounds of nested PCR amplified TCRbeta. TCRdb redid the calling of the multiplex PCR reads with MiXCR, one entry per CDR3 protein. This sample has roughly 82,000 distinct CDR3 sequences; more than 75% occur once, and the top ten carry roughly 22%. This clonotype was recorded at least ten times. The antigen is undetermined. Trimming took 2 bases from V and 4 from J; bases not matched to a gene: 4. Germline V gene lookup returns CDR1 MDHEN and CDR2 SYDVKM. This CDR3 is built from 15 residues. Study outcomes and limitations: TCR diversity was significantly greater in tumor than normal lung tissue. Tumor repertoires had a smaller top 100 clone share than normal lung.

The template was RNA from unsorted bulk tissue. This non-tumor lung sample came from over 3 cm beyond the tumor edge. The sequence came from a woman aged 45-59 years with non-small cell lung cancer. The V and J genes are TRBV28 and TRBJ1-1; 10 bases align to TRBD1. Material: distant non-tumor lung tissue. DNA of the CDR3: TGTGCCAGCAGTTTAGGACAGGGGGTTTTCACTGAAGCTTTCTTT. Amino acid sequence: CASSLGQGVFTEAFF.